This TCR beta chain is from a study of control samples from healthy donors and cancer patients. Assay used: immunoSEQ multiplex PCR; TCRdb lists only in-frame clones, some missing. The sample has approximately 230,000 clones; over 75% are singletons. Sequenced input: PBMCs. This clonotype originated in a woman in her sixties with lung cancer.

The CDR3: CASSLEWGEETQYF. CDR3 bases: TGTGCCAGCAGCTTAGAGTGGGGGGAAGAGACCCAGTACTTC. The V gene is TRBV7-8, the J gene TRBJ2-5, with D possibly matching TRBD2 (6 bases). Trimming shortened V by 1 base and J by 3 bases, and 9 bases separated the two germline ends. CDR1 and CDR2 from the germline V gene are SGHVS and FQNEAQ. The CDR3 runs 14 residues.